This T cell receptor (beta chain) was observed in a study of neoadjuvant anti-PD-1 for oral cavity cancer. Produced via immunoSEQ multiplex PCR; TCRdb's table is partial and in-frame only. The repertoire holds roughly 67,000 clones, with around four fifths as singletons. Study-level findings and limits: Post-nivolumab, blood T cell clonality was significantly elevated in non-responders.

Blood cells were analyzed directly, without culture or expansion. This clone has only a few counts. Its antigen remains unknown. This specimen was PBMCs, taken before nivolumab (anti-PD-1) treatment. The TCR comes from a person aged 35-79 years with oral cavity squamous cell carcinoma.

The CDR3 region is CASSFRGTEINYGYTF. CDR3 DNA: TGTGCCAGCAGCTTTCGTGGGACAGAAATCAACTATGGCTACACCTTC. This chain links TRBV7-9 with TRBJ1-2; 7 nucleotides agree with TRBD1. CDR3 length: 16 residues. V lost 3 bases, J lost 2 bases, and 9 bases stayed unmatched. Germline V gene sequence: CDR1 SEHNR, CDR2 FQNEAQ (reference sequence).